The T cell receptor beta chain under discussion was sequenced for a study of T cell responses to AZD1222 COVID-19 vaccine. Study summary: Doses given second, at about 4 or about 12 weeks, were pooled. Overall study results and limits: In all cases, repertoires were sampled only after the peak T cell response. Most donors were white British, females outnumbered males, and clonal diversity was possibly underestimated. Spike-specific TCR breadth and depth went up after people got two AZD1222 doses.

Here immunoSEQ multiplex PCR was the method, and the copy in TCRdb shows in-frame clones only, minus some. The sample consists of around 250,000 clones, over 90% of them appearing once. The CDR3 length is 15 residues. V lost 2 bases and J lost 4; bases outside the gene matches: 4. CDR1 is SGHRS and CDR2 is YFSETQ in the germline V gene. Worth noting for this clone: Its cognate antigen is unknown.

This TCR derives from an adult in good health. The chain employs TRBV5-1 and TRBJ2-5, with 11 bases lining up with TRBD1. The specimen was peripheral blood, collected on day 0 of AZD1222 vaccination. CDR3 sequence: CASSLPGQGGETQYF. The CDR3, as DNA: TGCGCCAGCAGCTTACCGGGACAGGGGGGAGAGACCCAGTACTTC.